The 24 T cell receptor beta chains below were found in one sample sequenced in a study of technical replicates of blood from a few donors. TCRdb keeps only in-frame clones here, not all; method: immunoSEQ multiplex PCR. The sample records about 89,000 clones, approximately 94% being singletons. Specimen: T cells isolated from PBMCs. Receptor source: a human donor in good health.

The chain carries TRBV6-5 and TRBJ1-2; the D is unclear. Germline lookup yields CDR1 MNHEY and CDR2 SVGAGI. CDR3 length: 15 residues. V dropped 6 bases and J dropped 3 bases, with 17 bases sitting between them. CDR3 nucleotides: TGTGCCAGCAGGCGACGCGGGGTGAGCTACTATGGCTACACCTTC. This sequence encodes CASRRRGVSYYGYTF.

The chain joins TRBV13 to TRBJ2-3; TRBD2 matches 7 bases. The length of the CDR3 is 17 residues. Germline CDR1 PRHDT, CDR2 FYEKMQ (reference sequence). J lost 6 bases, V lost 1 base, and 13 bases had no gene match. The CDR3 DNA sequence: TGTGCCAGCAGCTTAGTGACGGTGAGGACTAGTTCCGATACGCAGTATTTT. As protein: CASSLVTVRTSSDTQYF.

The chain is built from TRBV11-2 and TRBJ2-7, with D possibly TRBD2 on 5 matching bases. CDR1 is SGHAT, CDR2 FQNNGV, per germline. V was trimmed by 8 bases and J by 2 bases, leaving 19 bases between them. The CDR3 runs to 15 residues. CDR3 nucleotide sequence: TGTGCCAGCCAGAGGGCAGCCATCCTTCCCTACGAGCAGTACTTC. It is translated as CASQRAAILPYEQYF.

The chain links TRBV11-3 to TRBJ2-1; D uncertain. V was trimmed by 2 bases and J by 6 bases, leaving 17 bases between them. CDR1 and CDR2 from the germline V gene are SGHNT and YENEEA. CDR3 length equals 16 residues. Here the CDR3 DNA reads TGTGCCAGCAGCTTATCGTCAGGTATGGTCCGCAATGAGCAGTTCTTC. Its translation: CASSLSSGMVRNEQFF. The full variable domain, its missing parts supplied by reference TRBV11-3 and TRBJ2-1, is EAGVVQSPRYKIIEKKQPVAFWCNPISGHNTLYWYLQNLGQGPELLIRYENEEAVDDSQLPKDRFSAERLKGVDSTLKIQPAELGDSAVYLCASSLSSGMVRNEQFFGPGTRLTVL.

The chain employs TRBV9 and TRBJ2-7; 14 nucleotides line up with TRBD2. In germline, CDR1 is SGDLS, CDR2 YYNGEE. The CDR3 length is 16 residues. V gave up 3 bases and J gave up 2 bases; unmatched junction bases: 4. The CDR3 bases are TGTGCCAGCAGCGAAGGACTAGCGGGGGGACCCTACGAGCAGTACTTC. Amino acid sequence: CASSEGLAGGPYEQYF.

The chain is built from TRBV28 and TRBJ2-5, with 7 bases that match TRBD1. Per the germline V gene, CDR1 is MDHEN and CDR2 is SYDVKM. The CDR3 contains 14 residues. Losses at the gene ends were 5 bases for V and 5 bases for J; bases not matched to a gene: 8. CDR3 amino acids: CASSGQEVYETQYF. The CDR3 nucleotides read TGTGCCAGCAGTGGACAGGAAGTTTACGAGACCCAGTACTTC.

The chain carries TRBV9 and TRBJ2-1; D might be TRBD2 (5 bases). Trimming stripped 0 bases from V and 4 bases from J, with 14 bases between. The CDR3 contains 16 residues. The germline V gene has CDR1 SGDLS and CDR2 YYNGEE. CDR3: CASSVGPTSGYNEQFF. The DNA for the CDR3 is TGTGCCAGCAGCGTAGGCCCAACTTCGGGGTACAATGAGCAGTTCTTC.

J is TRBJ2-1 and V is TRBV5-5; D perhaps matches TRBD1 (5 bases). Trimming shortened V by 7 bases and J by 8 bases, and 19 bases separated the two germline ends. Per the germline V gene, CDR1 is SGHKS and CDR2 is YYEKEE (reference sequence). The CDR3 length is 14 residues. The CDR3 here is CASGFRVDSDEQFF. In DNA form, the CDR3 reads TGTGCCAGCGGATTCAGGGTAGATAGTGATGAGCAGTTCTTC.

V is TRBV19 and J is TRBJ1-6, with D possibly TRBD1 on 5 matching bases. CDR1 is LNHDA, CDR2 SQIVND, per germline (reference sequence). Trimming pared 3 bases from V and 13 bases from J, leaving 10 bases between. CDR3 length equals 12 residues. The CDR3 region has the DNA TGTGCCAGTAGTATGGAGGGGTCTCCCCTCCACTTT. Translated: CASSMEGSPLHF.

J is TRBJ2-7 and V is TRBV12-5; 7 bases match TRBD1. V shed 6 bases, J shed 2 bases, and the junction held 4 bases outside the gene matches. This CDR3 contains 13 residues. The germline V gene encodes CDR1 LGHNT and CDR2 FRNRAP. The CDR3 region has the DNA TGTGCTAGTGGAAGGGACAGAACCTACGAGCAGTACTTC. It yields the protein CASGRDRTYEQYF.

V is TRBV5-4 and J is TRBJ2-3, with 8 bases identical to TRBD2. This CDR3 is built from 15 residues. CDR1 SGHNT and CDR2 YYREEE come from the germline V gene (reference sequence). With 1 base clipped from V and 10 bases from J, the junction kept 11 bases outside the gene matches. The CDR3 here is CASSLMAGGGKAQYF. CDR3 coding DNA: TGTGCCAGCAGCTTGATGGCGGGGGGAGGGAAGGCGCAGTATTTT. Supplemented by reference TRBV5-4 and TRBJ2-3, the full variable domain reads ETGVTQSPTHLIKTRGQQVTLRCSSQSGHNTVSWYQQALGQGPQFIFQYYREEENGRGNFPPRFSGLQFPNYSSELNVNALELDDSALYLCASSLMAGGGKAQYFGPGTRLTVL.

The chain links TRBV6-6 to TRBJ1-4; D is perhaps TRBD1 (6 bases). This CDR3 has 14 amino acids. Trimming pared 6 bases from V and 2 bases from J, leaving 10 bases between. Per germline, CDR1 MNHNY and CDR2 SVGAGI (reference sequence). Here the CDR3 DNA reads TGTGCCAGCAGCCTAGGACAGACTAATGAAAAACTGTTTTTT. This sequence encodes CASSLGQTNEKLFF.

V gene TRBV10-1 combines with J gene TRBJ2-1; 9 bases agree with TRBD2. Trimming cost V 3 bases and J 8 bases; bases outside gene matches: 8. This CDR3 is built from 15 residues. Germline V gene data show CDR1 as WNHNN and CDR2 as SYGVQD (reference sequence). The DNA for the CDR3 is TGCGCCAGCAGTGATGGGGCGGGAGGGAGCTATGAGCAGTTCTTC. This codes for CASSDGAGGSYEQFF.

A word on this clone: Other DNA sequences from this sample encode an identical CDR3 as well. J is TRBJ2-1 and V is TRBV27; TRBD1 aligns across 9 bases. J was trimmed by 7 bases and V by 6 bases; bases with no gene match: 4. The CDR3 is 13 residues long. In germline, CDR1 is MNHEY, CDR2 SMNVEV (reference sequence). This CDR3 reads CASSRDRANEQFF. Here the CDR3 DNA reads TGTGCCAGCAGCCGGGACAGGGCGAATGAGCAGTTCTTC.

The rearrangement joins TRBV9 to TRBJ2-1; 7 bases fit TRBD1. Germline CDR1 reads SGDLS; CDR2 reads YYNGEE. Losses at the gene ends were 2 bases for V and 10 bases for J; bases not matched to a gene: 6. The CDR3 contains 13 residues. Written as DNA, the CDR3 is TGTGCCAGCAGCGTGACAGGGCGAGGGGAGCAGTTCTTC. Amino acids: CASSVTGRGEQFF.

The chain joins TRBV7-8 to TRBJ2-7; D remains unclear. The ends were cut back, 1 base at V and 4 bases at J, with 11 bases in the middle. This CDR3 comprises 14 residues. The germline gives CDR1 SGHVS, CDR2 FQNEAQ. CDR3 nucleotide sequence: TGTGCCAGCAGCTTAGGAGGCCGCCGATACGAGCAGTACTTC. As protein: CASSLGGRRYEQYF.

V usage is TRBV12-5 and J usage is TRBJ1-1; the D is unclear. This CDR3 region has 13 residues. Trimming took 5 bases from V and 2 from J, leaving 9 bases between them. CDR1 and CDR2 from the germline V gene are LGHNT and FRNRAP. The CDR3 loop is CASGPGVNTEAFF. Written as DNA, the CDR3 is TGTGCTAGTGGTCCCGGGGTAAACACTGAAGCTTTCTTT.

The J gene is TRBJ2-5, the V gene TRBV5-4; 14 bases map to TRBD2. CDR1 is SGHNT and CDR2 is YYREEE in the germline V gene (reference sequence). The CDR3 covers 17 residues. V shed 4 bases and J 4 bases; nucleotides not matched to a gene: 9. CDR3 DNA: TGTGCCAGCAGCCGGACTAGCGGGGGGCCCGAAGGAGAGACCCAGTACTTC. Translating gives CASSRTSGGPEGETQYF.

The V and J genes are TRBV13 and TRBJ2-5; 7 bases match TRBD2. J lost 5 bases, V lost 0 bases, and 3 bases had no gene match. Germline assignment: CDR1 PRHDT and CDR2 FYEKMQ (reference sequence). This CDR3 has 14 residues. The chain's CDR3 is CASSLGREGETQYF. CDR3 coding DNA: TGTGCCAGCAGCTTAGGCAGGGAGGGGGAGACCCAGTACTTC.

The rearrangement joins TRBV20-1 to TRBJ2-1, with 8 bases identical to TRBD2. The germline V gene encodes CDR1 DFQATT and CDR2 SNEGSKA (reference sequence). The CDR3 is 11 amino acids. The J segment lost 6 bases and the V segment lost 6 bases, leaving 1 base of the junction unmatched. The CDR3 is CSAGRGNEQFF. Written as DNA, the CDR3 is TGCAGTGCCGGGAGGGGCAATGAGCAGTTCTTC.

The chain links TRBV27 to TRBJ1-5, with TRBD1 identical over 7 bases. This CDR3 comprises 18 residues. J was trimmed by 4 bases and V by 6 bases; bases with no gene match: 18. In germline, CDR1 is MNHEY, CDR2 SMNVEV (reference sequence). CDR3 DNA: TGTGCCAGCAGCACTATAACAGGGGCCGGACTCCGTAATCAGCCCCAGCATTTT. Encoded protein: CASSTITGAGLRNQPQHF.

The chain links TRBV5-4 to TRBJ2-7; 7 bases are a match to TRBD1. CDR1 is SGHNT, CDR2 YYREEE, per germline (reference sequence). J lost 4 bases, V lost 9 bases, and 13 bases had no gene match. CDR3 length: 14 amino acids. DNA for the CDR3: TGTGCCACCGAGAACAGGGGAAGGGAGTACGAGCAGTACTTC. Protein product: CATENRGREYEQYF.

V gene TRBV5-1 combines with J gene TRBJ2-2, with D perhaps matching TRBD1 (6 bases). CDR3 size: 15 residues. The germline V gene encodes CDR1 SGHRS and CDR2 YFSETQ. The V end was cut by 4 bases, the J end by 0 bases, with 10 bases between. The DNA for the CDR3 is TGCGCCAGCAGCCCAGCAGGGGCGAACACCGGGGAGCTGTTTTTT. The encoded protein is CASSPAGANTGELFF.

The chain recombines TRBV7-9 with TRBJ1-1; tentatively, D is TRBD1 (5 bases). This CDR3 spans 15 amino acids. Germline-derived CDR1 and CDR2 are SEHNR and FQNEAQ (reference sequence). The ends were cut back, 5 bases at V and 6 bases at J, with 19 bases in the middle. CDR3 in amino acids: CASSQYTGGSSEAFF. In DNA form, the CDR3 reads TGTGCCAGCAGCCAATATACGGGGGGGTCCTCTGAAGCTTTCTTT.